This entry lists 2 T cell receptor beta chains sequenced from one sample in a study of cytomegalovirus exposure and HLA in healthy donors. 13 Jbeta primers and 60 Vbeta primers were used for the PCR. The data were produced by immunoSEQ multiplex PCR, yet TCRdb's version contains in-frame clones alone and is incomplete. This table has about 170,000 clones, around 81% appearing once. The sequenced sample was PBMCs. Receptor source: a woman in her twenties or thirties in good health and CMV-seropositive.

J is TRBJ1-4 and V is TRBV6-4; the D gene is possibly TRBD1 (5 bases). CDR3 length equals 18 residues. V gave up 2 bases and J gave up 7 bases, with 23 bases separating them. CDR1 and CDR2 (germline): MRHNA, SNTAGT. CDR3 nucleotides: TGTGCCAGCAGTGACCCCCGGGGAAGTACGCAGGGAGGTGAAAAACTGTTTTTT. It is translated as CASSDPRGSTQGGEKLFF.

The J gene is TRBJ2-3, the V gene TRBV11-2, with a possible D match to TRBD1 (5 bases). The V gene's germline CDR1 is SGHAT and CDR2 FQNNGV. This CDR3 contains 14 residues. V lost 5 bases and J 4 bases, leaving 13 bases between the germline ends. DNA for the CDR3: TGTGCCAGCAGCCTCGACAGATCGTCAGATACGCAGTATTTT. This codes for CASSLDRSSDTQYF.